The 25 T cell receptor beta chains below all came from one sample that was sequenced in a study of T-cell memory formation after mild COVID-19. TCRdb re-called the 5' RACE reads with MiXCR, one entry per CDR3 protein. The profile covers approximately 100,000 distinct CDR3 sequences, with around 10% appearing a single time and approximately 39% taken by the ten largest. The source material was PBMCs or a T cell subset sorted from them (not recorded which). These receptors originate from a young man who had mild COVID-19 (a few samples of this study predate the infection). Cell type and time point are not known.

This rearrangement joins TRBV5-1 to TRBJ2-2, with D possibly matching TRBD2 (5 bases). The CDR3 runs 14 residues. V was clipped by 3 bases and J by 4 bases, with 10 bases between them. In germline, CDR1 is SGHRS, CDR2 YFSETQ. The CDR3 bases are TGCGCCAGCAGCTACGGACTTGGCACCGGGGAGCTGTTTTTT. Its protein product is CASSYGLGTGELFF.

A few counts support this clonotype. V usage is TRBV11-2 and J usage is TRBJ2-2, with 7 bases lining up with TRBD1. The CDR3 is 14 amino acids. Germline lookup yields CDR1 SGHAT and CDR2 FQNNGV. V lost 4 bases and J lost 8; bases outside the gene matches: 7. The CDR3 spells CASSSGTAEGELFF. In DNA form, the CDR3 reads TGTGCCAGCAGCTCGGGGACAGCGGAGGGGGAGCTGTTTTTT.

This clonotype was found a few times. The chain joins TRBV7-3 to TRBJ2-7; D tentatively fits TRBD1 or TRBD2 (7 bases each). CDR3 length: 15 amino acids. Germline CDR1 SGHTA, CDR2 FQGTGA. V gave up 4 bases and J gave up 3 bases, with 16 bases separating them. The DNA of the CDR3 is TGTGCCAGCAGCTCGGGGGGTCAGGGGGACTACGAGCAGTACTTC. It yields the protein CASSSGGQGDYEQYF.

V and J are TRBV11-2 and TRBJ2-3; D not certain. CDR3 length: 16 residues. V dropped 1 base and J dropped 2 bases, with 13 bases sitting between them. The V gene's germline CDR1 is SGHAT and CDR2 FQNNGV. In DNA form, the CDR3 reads TGTGCCAGCAGCTTAGGCGTACTCATGCCCACAGATACGCAGTATTTT. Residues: CASSLGVLMPTDTQYF.

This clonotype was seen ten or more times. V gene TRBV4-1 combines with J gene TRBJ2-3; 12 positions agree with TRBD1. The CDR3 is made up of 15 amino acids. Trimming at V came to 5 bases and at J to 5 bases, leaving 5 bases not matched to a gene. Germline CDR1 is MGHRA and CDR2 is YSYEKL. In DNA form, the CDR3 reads TGCGCCAGCAGCTCGGGACAGGGGGCAGGAGATACGCAGTATTTT. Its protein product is CASSSGQGAGDTQYF.

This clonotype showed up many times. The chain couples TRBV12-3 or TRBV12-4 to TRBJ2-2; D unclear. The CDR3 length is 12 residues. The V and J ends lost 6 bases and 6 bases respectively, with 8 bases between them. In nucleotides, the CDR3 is TGTGCCAGCAGGCCCTGGGCCGGGGAGCTGTTTTTT. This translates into CASRPWAGELFF.

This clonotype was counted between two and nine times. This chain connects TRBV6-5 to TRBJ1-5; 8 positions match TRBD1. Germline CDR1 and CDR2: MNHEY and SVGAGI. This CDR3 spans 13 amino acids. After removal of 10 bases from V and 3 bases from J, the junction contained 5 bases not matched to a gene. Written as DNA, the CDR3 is TGTGCCATCGCAGGGGGCCCCAATCAGCCCCAGCATTTT. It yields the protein CAIAGGPNQPQHF.

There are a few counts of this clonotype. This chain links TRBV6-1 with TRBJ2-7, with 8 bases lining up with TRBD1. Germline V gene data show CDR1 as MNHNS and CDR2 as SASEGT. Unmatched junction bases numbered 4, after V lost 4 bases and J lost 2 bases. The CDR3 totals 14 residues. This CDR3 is CASSAGQAAYEQYF. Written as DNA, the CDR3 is TGTGCCAGCAGTGCGGGACAGGCCGCCTACGAGCAGTACTTC.

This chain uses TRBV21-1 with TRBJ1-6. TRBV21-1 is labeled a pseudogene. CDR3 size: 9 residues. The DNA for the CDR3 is TGTGCCAGCAGCCTGGATGAGGACTTT. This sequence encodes CASSLDEDF.

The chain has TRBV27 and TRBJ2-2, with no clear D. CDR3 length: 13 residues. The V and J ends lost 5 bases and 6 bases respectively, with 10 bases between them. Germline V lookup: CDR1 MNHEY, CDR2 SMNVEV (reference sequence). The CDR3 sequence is CASSALGSGELFF. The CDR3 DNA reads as TGTGCCAGCAGTGCCTTGGGATCCGGGGAGCTGTTTTTT.

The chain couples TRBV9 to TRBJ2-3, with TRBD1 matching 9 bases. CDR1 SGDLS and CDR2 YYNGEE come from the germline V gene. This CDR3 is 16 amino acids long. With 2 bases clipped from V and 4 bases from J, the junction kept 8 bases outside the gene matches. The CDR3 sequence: CASSVRQGDNADTQYF. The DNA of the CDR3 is TGTGCCAGCAGCGTTCGACAGGGGGATAATGCAGATACGCAGTATTTT.

The DNA for the CDR3 is TGTGCCAGCAGCTTCCGTGTGGGCAATCAGCCCCAGCATTTT. Translation: CASSFRVGNQPQHF. The chain couples TRBV11-2 to TRBJ1-5; D is unresolved. The CDR3 is made up of 14 amino acids. Looked up from germline, CDR1 is SGHAT and CDR2 is FQNNGV. Trimming removed 3 bases at V and 2 bases at J, with 8 bases between.

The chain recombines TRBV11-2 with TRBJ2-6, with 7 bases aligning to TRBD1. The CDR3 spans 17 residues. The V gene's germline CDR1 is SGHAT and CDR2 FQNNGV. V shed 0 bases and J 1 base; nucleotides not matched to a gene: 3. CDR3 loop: CASSLDQGVSGANVLTF. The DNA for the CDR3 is TGTGCCAGCAGCTTAGATCAGGGGGTTTCTGGGGCCAACGTCCTGACTTTC.

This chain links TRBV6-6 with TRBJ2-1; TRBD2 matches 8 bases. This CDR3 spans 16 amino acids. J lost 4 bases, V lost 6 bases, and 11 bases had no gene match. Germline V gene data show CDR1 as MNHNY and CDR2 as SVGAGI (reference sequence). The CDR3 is CASRPLGGGGYNEQFF. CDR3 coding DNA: TGTGCCAGCAGGCCCCTGGGGGGCGGGGGGTACAATGAGCAGTTCTTC.

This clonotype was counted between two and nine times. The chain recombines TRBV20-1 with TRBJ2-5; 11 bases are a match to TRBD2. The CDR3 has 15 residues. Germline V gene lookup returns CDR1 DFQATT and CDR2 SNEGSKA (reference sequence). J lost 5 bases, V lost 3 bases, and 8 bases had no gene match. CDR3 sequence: CSARSASGGYETQYF. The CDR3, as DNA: TGCAGTGCTAGGTCGGCTAGCGGGGGGTACGAGACCCAGTACTTC.

CDR3 DNA sequence: TGCGCCAGCAGCTTCCGACCGGGACAACTCCAAGAGACCCAGTACTTC. Protein sequence: CASSFRPGQLQETQYF. The chain combines TRBV5-1 with TRBJ2-5; D possibly corresponds to TRBD1 (6 bases). This CDR3 spans 16 amino acids. Trimming left V 2 bases short and J 1 base short, with 15 bases between. The germline V gene encodes CDR1 SGHRS and CDR2 YFSETQ.

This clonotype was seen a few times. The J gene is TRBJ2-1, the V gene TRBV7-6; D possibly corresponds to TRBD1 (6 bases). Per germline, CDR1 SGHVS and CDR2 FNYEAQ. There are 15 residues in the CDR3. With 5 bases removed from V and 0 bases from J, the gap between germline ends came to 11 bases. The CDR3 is CASSKQGNSYNEQFF. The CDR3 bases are TGTGCCAGCAGCAAACAGGGTAACTCCTACAATGAGCAGTTCTTC.

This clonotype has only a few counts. The CDR3 spells CASSHPRGRGDRNEAFF. CDR3 nucleotide sequence: TGTGCCAGCAGCCATCCCCGGGGCAGGGGGGACAGGAATGAAGCTTTCTTT. This chain connects TRBV7-9 to TRBJ1-1; TRBD1 aligns across 8 bases. With V trimmed by 5 bases and J by 7 bases, 18 bases remained unmatched. Germline V gene data show CDR1 as SEHNR and CDR2 as FQNEAQ (reference sequence). The CDR3 sequence is 17 residues long.

CDR3: CSVEMGSNQPQHF. The DNA for the CDR3 is TGCAGCGTCGAGATGGGGAGCAATCAGCCCCAGCATTTT. The V call is TRBV29-1, the J call TRBJ1-5; D uncertain. Between the trimmed V and J ends, which lost 6 bases and 1 base, there was a span of 10 bases. The length of the CDR3 is 13 residues. Germline CDR1 and CDR2: SQVTM and ANQGSEA.

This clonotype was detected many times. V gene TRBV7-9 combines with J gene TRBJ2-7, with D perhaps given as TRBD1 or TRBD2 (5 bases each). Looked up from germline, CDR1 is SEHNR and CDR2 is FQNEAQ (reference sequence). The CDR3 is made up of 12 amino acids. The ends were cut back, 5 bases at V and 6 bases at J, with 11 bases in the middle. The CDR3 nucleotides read TGTGCCAGCAGCGCCGGGACGGGCGAGCAGTACGTC. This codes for CASSAGTGEQYV.

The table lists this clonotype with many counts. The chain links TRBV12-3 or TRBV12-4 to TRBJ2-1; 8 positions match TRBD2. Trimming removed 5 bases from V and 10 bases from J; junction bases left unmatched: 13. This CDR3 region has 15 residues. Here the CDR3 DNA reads TGTGCCAGCAGTCCGCGGGGGGCCGGTTTTAGAGAGCAGTTCTTC. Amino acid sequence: CASSPRGAGFREQFF.

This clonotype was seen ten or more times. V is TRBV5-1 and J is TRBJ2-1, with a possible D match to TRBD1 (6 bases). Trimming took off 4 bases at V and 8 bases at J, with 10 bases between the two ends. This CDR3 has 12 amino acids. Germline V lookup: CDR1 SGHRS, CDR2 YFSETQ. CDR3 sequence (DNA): TGCGCCAGCAGCCGGAAGGGGGATGAGCAGTTCTTC. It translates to CASSRKGDEQFF.

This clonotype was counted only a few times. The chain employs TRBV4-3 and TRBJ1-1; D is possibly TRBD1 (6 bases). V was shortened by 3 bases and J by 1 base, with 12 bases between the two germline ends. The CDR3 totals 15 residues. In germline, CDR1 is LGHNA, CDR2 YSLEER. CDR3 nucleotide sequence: TGCGCCAGCAGCCACTTCAGGGGAGGGAACACTGAAGCTTTCTTT. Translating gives CASSHFRGGNTEAFF.

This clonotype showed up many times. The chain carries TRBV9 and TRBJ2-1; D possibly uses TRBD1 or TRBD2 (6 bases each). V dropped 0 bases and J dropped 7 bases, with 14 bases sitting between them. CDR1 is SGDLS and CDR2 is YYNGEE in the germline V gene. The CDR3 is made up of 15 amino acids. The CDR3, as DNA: TGTGCCAGCAGCGTAGTGGTGGGGGGCTCGAATGAGCAGTTCTTC. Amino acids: CASSVVVGGSNEQFF.

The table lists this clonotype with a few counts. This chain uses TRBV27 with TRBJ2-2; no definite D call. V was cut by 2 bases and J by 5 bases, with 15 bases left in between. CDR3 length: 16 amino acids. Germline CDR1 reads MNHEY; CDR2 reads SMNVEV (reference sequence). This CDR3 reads CASSLKGLDWTGELFF. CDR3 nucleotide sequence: TGTGCCAGCAGTTTAAAAGGCCTGGATTGGACCGGGGAGCTGTTTTTT.